This T cell receptor (beta chain) originates from a study of cytomegalovirus exposure and HLA in healthy donors. Amplification used 60 Vbeta primers and 13 Jbeta primers. Assay used: immunoSEQ multiplex PCR; TCRdb lists only in-frame clones, some missing. This sample lists roughly 73,000 clones; its ten largest clones have 12% to 15%. Germline V gene lookup returns CDR1 SEHNR and CDR2 FQNEAQ (reference sequence). CDR3 length equals 14 residues. V gave up 4 bases and J gave up 0 bases, with 7 bases separating them. Sample: PBMCs. The genes are TRBV7-9 and TRBJ1-5; D is unresolved. This clonotype originated in a man aged 45-60 years in good health and CMV-seropositive. DNA of the CDR3: TGTGCCAGCAGCTCGGAGAATAGCAATCAGCCCCAGCATTTT. Its translation: CASSSENSNQPQHF.